A selection of T cell receptor beta chains follows, all from one sample in a study of patients and donors after allogeneic stem cell transplantation. TCRdb redid the calling of the RT-PCR reads with MiXCR, one entry per CDR3 protein. The table shows approximately 200,000 distinct CDR3 sequences, with approximately 41% occurring only once. Specimen: blood, either unsorted or a sorted T cell fraction (not recorded which). The receptors were sampled from a human donor who was either an allogeneic HSCT recipient or a stem cell or donor lymphocyte infusion donor (not recorded which). It is not recorded whose cells these are; they may come from a transplant donor. Each CDR3 is given with its conserved first and last residue. A D gene is named only where the DNA matches it firmly. The size entry is marked missing in some rows and otherwise reads once, few, many or a size class.

>NA|TRBV20-1|NA|TRBJ1-1
TGCAGTTCCACTGAAGCTTTCTTT
CSSTEAFF
>NA|TRBV4-3|TRBD2|TRBJ2-3
TGCGCCAGCAGCCAAGACGCGACTAGCGGGCCGAGCACAGATACGCAGTATTTT
CASSQDATSGPSTDTQYF
>few|TRBV13|NA|TRBJ2-7
TGTGCCAGCAGCTCTGTGTCTGGCGAGCAGTACTTC
CASSSVSGEQYF
>once|TRBV28|NA|TRBJ2-3
TGTGCCAGCAGTTTCATAGGTTGGGGAAATACTAGCACAGATACGCAGTATTTT
CASSFIGWGNTSTDTQYF
>NA|TRBV4-3|NA|TRBJ1-5
TGCGCCAGCAGCCAAGATCGGCAACTCAATCAGCCCCAGCATTTT
CASSQDRQLNQPQHF
>NA|TRBV20-1|TRBD2|TRBJ2-7
TGCAGTGCTAGACCAATAGCGGGAGGGCCGCACGAGCAGTACTTC
CSARPIAGGPHEQYF
>few|TRBV7-9|TRBD1|TRBJ1-1
TGTGCCAGCAGCTTAGCGAAACCGGGACAGGGGGCGCGAGGCGGTACTGAAGCTTTCTTT
CASSLAKPGQGARGGTEAFF
>NA|TRBV12-3/TRBV12-4|NA|TRBJ2-7
TGTGCCAGCAGTTTGGTCGAGTCCTACGAGCAGTACTTC
CASSLVESYEQYF
>few|TRBV7-2|NA|TRBJ1-5
TGTGCCAGCAGCTTAGCTCCCGGGGCAGGGACTAGCAATCAGCCCCAGCATTTT
CASSLAPGAGTSNQPQHF
>NA|TRBV29-1|NA|TRBJ1-5
TGCAGCGTAAGTGAGAAATGGGGGGGGAATCAGCCCCAGCATTTT
CSVSEKWGGNQPQHF
>NA|TRBV4-1|NA|TRBJ1-1
TGCGCCAGCAGCCAAGATTTCGTTAGGGCAACGGTTAACATGAACACTGAAGCTTTCTTT
CASSQDFVRATVNMNTEAFF
>NA|TRBV20-1|NA|TRBJ1-1
TGCAGTGCCCCGACACTTATCACTGAAGCTTTCTTT
CSAPTLITEAFF
>few|TRBV29-1|TRBD1|TRBJ2-7
TGCAGCGTTGGTGGGGACAGAGACTACGAGCAGTACTTC
CSVGGDRDYEQYF
>NA|TRBV6-1|NA|TRBJ1-2
TGTGCCAGCAGTGATCCCGGGGAGGGAAACTATGGCTACACCTTC
CASSDPGEGNYGYTF
>NA|TRBV4-3|NA|TRBJ2-1
TGCGCCAGCAGCCAGGGGAGTTTTTTGGACAATGAGCAGTTCTTC
CASSQGSFLDNEQFF
>many|TRBV29-1|NA|TRBJ2-1
TGCAGCGTTGGCGGAGGGGGAGCCTACAATGAGCAGTTCTTC
CSVGGGGAYNEQFF
>NA|TRBV12-3/TRBV12-4|TRBD1|TRBJ1-1
TGTGCCAGCAGTCGGACAGGTGAAGCTTTCTTT
CASSRTGEAFF
>NA|TRBV5-1|TRBD1|TRBJ2-1
TGCGCCAGCAGCTTGACAGGGGACGGCAATGAGCAGTTCTTC
CASSLTGDGNEQFF
>NA|TRBV7-9|NA|TRBJ2-1
TGTGCCAGCAGCTTAAGGAACCCACAATTCGAGCAGTTCTTC
CASSLRNPQFEQFF
>few|TRBV28|NA|TRBJ1-1
TGTGCCAGCAGTTTCGGCCCCGCTGAAGCTTTCTTT
CASSFGPAEAFF
>few|TRBV4-3|NA|TRBJ1-1
TGCGCCAGCAGCCAAGAATTTTCAGGGACCACTGAAGCTTTCTTT
CASSQEFSGTTEAFF
>NA|TRBV3-1|NA|TRBJ2-5
TGTGCCAGCAGCCAAGAGGTCCAAGAGACCCAGTACTTC
CASSQEVQETQYF
>NA|TRBV18|NA|TRBJ2-2
TGTGCCAGCTCACCACTGGGACACGCGAACACCGGGGAGCTGTTTTTT
CASSPLGHANTGELFF
>NA|TRBV29-1|NA|TRBJ1-1
TGCAGCCTTGGAGGGGTAAACACTGAAGCTTTCTTT
CSLGGVNTEAFF
>few|TRBV5-6|NA|TRBJ1-1
TGTGCCAGCAGCTATCTACCATTGGTGAACACTGAAGCTTTCTTT
CASSYLPLVNTEAFF
>NA|TRBV3-2|NA|TRBJ2-2
TGTGCCACCGACTATAGCGGGGAGCTGTTTTTT
CATDYSGELFF
>few|TRBV15|NA|TRBJ2-1
TGTGCCACCAGCAGAGAGCTGGATTCCTACAATGAGCAGTTCTTC
CATSRELDSYNEQFF